A selection of T cell receptor beta chains follows, all from one sample in a study of T cell responses to AZD1222 COVID-19 vaccine. Sequenced by immunoSEQ multiplex PCR; TCRdb stores in-frame clones only, minus some. The table lists 100,000 to 150,000 clones, 90% of them singletons. The starting material was peripheral blood, obtained on day 0 of AZD1222 vaccination. The receptors originated from an adult in good health. Each CDR3 is given with its conserved first and last residue. D genes are given only for firm matches. Expanded clones get a size class; other rows say once, few or many, or leave the size out.

TRBJ1-5 NA TRBV28 NA TGTGCCAGCAATATCCAATACAATCAGCCCCAGCATTTT CASNIQYNQPQHF
TRBJ2-7 TRBD2 TRBV27 NA TGTGCCAGCAGACCCGGACTAGCGGGGGCCGAGGGCGAGCAGTACTTC CASRPGLAGAEGEQYF
TRBJ2-1 NA TRBV14 NA TGTGCCAGCAGCCTCCGGGCGGGGCCCTACAATGAGCAGTTCTTC CASSLRAGPYNEQFF
TRBJ1-2 NA TRBV28 NA TGTGCCAGCAGAGGGACACTGAACTATGGCTACACCTTC CASRGTLNYGYTF
TRBJ1-2 TRBD1 TRBV12-3/TRBV12-4 once TGTGCCAGCAGTCAGGGGGCGGACTATGGCTACACCTTC CASSQGADYGYTF
TRBJ1-2 TRBD1 TRBV24-1 NA TGTGCCACCAGTGAACCCCAAGGACAGGGAAACTATGGCTACACCTTC CATSEPQGQGNYGYTF
TRBJ1-2 NA TRBV7-3 few TGTGCCAGCAGCTTAGGGCGCGGCTATGGCTACACCTTC CASSLGRGYGYTF
TRBJ2-7 TRBD1 TRBV11-3 NA TGTGCCAGCAGCGGGGACAGCTACGAGCAGTACTTC CASSGDSYEQYF
TRBJ1-6 NA TRBV5-4 NA TGTGCCAGCAGCTTGGAGGCGGGGTACTCACCCCTCCACTTT CASSLEAGYSPLHF
TRBJ1-4 NA TRBV10-2 NA TGCGCCAGCAGTGAGGAGGGGGAAAAACTGTTTTTT CASSEEGEKLFF
TRBJ2-3 NA TRBV11-2 NA TGTGCCAGCAGCAAGAGGGGGGGGAACACAGATACGCAGTATTTT CASSKRGGNTDTQYF
TRBJ1-5 NA TRBV6-5 NA TGTGCCAGCAGCAGGGGACAGCCCCAGCATTTT CASSRGQPQHF
TRBJ1-1 NA TRBV6-5 NA TGTGCCAGCAGCTACCAGCCCGGAGCTAACACTGAAGCTTTCTTT CASSYQPGANTEAFF
TRBJ1-5 NA TRBV18 NA TGTGCCAGCTCACCACCGGGGGGTTATAGCAATCAGCCCCAGCATTTT CASSPPGGYSNQPQHF
TRBJ2-2 NA TRBV21-1 NA TGTGCCAGCAGCCAAATGCCCAGGGCGAGCAGCGGGGAGCTGTTTTTT CASSQMPRASSGELFF
TRBJ1-5 NA TRBV2 NA TGTGCCAGCAGTGAACTTTCTAGCAATCAGCCCCAGCATTTT CASSELSSNQPQHF
TRBJ2-7 TRBD1 TRBV11-1 NA TGTGCCAGCAGCTCGACAGGGCTACAGTACTTC CASSSTGLQYF
TRBJ2-5 TRBD1 TRBV4-3 NA TGCGCCAGCAGCCAAGATCTTAGACAGGGGATTACCTACCAAGAGACCCAGTACTTC CASSQDLRQGITYQETQYF
TRBJ1-1 NA TRBV7-3 NA TGTGCCAGCAGCTCCACCCCAGGCACTGAAGCTTTCTTT CASSSTPGTEAFF
TRBJ2-4 NA TRBV11-2 NA TGTGCCAGCAGCTCGGCGACAGCCAAAAACATTCAGTACTTC CASSSATAKNIQYF
TRBJ1-2 TRBD1 TRBV15 NA TGTGCCACCAGCAGGGGACAGGCTACCTATGGCTACACCTTC CATSRGQATYGYTF
TRBJ1-1 NA TRBV4-1 NA TGCGCCAGCAGCCAAGGGGACGGTATGAGGGGGGACACTGAAGCTTTCTTT CASSQGDGMRGDTEAFF
TRBJ2-2 NA TRBV7-3 NA TGTGCCAGCAGCTTTGGGGGAACCGGGGAGCTGTTTTTT CASSFGGTGELFF
TRBJ1-4 NA TRBV28 NA TGTGCCAGCAGTTTAGAACCCGCCGCGGCACAAAAACTGTTTTTT CASSLEPAAAQKLFF
TRBJ2-7 TRBD2 TRBV2 NA TGTGCCAGCAGTGAAGCGCTTTGGGAGGGCTACGAGCAGTACTTC CASSEALWEGYEQYF
TRBJ1-1 TRBD1 TRBV29-1 once TGCAGCGTTTGCAGGGGGCTCGGCACTGAAGCTTTCTTT CSVCRGLGTEAFF
TRBJ2-2 TRBD1 TRBV18 few TGTGCCAGCTCACTCACGACAGGGAGGAACACCGGGGAGCTGTTTTTT CASSLTTGRNTGELFF
TRBJ2-2 NA TRBV9 NA TGTGCCAGCAGCCCCCAAAGAGGAGGGGGAACCGGGGAGCTGTTTTTT CASSPQRGGGTGELFF
TRBJ2-5 TRBD2 TRBV10-1 NA TGCGCCAGCAGTGAGTCCTTGACGGGGGGAGAGACCCAGTACTTC CASSESLTGGETQYF
TRBJ2-7 NA TRBV2 NA TGTGCCAGCAGTGAAGCCGAAGGGGCCTACGAGCAGTACTTC CASSEAEGAYEQYF
TRBJ2-1 NA TRBV9 NA TGTGCCAGCAGCGTAGGTCGGAATGAGCAGTTCTTC CASSVGRNEQFF
TRBJ1-5 NA TRBV3-1/TRBV3-2 NA TGTGCCAGCAGCCAAGCCTGGGGCCCCGCGGCGCCCCAGCATTTT CASSQAWGPAAPQHF
TRBJ1-1 NA TRBV28 NA TGTGCCACCACCGACGGAGGGATGAACACTGAAGCTTTCTTT CATTDGGMNTEAFF
TRBJ1-2 TRBD1 TRBV11-2 NA TGTGCCAGCAGCCCAAGGACAGGAGTAGGCTATGGCTACACCTTC CASSPRTGVGYGYTF
TRBJ2-3 NA TRBV2 NA TGTGCCAGCAGTGAATCCGGGGGCACGCAGTATTTT CASSESGGTQYF
TRBJ1-2 NA TRBV25-1 few TGTGCCAGCAGATCGCCGGGGGGGTATGGCTACACCTTC CASRSPGGYGYTF
TRBJ1-1 NA TRBV30 once TGTGCCTGGAGTGTACCGAAGGATGAAGCTTTCTTT CAWSVPKDEAFF
TRBJ1-2 TRBD1 TRBV19 NA TGTGCCAGGAAACAGGGGGTAGGAGGCTACACCTTC CARKQGVGGYTF
TRBJ2-1 NA TRBV10-2 NA TGCGCCAGCAGTGAGTGGGGTGACCTCCGCTACAATGAGCAGTTCTTC CASSEWGDLRYNEQFF
TRBJ1-2 TRBD1 TRBV28 NA TGTGCCAGCAGAAGGACAGGGGGCGATCTTGGCTACACCTTC CASRRTGGDLGYTF